This TCR beta chain was sequenced for a study of early T cells in non-severe SARS-CoV-2 infection. V lost 2 bases, J lost 1 base, and 9 bases lay in between. Germline V lookup: CDR1 LNHDA, CDR2 SQIVND (reference sequence). The length of the CDR3 is 15 residues. Researchers attached unique molecular identifiers to individual cDNA molecules. TCRdb itself ran the 5' RACE reads through MiXCR, one entry per CDR3 protein. The profile shows about 77,000 distinct CDR3 sequences, about a sixth of them singletons. The sample holds many counts of this clonotype. Sequenced: whole blood. The source is an adult who was a healthcare worker with PCR-confirmed SARS-CoV-2 infection or an uninfected control (not recorded which). V gene TRBV19 combines with J gene TRBJ1-5; weak D call: TRBD1 (5 bases). The CDR3 reads CASSIPGLSNQPQHF. The CDR3 DNA reads TGTGCCAGTAGTATACCGGGGCTAAGCAATCAGCCCCAGCATTTT. The full variable domain, rest sourced from reference TRBV19 and TRBJ1-5, is DGGITQSPKYLFRKEGQNVTLSCEQNLNHDAMYWYRQDPGQGLRLIYYSQIVNDFQKGDIAEGYSVSREKKESFPLTVTSAQKNPTAFYLCASSIPGLSNQPQHFGDGTRLSIL.